A single sample gave rise to the 15 T cell receptor beta chains below, sequenced in a study of cytomegalovirus exposure and HLA in healthy donors. In the PCR, 60 Vbeta and 13 Jbeta primers were used. TCRdb keeps only in-frame clones here, not all; method: immunoSEQ multiplex PCR. Here the sample spans about 200,000 clones, roughly 79% being singletons. The material sequenced was PBMCs. Every receptor here comes from a man younger than 35 in good health and CMV-seronegative.

This chain joins TRBV10-3 and TRBJ2-3; D remains ambiguous. The CDR3 runs 12 residues. Germline V gene data show CDR1 as ENHRY and CDR2 as SYGVKD. Trimming removed 5 bases at V and 2 bases at J, with 5 bases between. CDR3 region: CAISPNTDTQYF. For the CDR3, the DNA is TGTGCCATCAGTCCCAACACAGATACGCAGTATTTT.

The chain recombines TRBV5-4 with TRBJ2-7, with 7 bases that match TRBD1. V was pared by 4 bases and J by 2 bases, with 6 bases of the junction left unmatched. This CDR3 spans 14 amino acids. Germline CDR1 is SGHNT and CDR2 is YYREEE (reference sequence). The CDR3 is CASSPGQAAYEQYF. As DNA, the CDR3 is TGTGCCAGCAGCCCTGGACAGGCGGCCTACGAGCAGTACTTC.

The V gene is TRBV7-9, the J gene TRBJ2-1; 7 bases align to TRBD2. The trim removed 3 bases at V and 6 bases at J, leaving 8 bases unmatched. The CDR3 length is 15 residues. Germline loops: CDR1 SEHNR, CDR2 FQNEAQ (reference sequence). The CDR3 DNA follows: TGTGCCAGCAGCTTGCACGGGACTACGTTCAATGAGCAGTTCTTC. It specifies CASSLHGTTFNEQFF.

This chain connects TRBV10-3 to TRBJ2-3; 8 bases line up with TRBD1. Trimming cost V 6 bases and J 0 bases; bases outside gene matches: 5. The CDR3 contains 15 residues. Germline values: CDR1 ENHRY, CDR2 SYGVKD. The CDR3 loop is CAISAGQGSTDTQYF. CDR3 bases: TGTGCCATCAGCGCCGGACAGGGTAGCACAGATACGCAGTATTTT.

CDR3 residues: CASGTHQGDGGYTF. The DNA for the CDR3 is TGTGCCAGCGGTACCCATCAGGGGGATGGGGGCTACACCTTC. This chain connects TRBV5-5 to TRBJ1-2, with 7 positions matching TRBD1. The CDR3 is made up of 14 amino acids. Germline trimming cut 7 bases from V and 8 bases from J; bases unmatched to any gene: 14. Looked up from germline, CDR1 is SGHKS and CDR2 is YYEKEE (reference sequence).

This clone was detected only a few times. The chain combines TRBV6-4 with TRBJ2-3; 8 bases align to TRBD2. The CDR3 covers 15 residues. Germline V gene data show CDR1 as MRHNA and CDR2 as SNTAGT. Trimming took 1 base from V and 5 from J; bases not matched to a gene: 5. In DNA form, the CDR3 reads TGTGCCAGCAGTGACTACGGGGGGGCCGTAGATACGCAGTATTTT. Translating it yields CASSDYGGAVDTQYF.

The chain carries TRBV7-8 and TRBJ2-2; 10 bases map to TRBD1. CDR3 size: 13 residues. J gave up 12 bases and V 1 base, and 2 bases lay outside the gene matches. Per the germline V gene, CDR1 is SGHVS and CDR2 is FQNEAQ. In DNA, the CDR3 is TGTGCCAGCAGCTTAGGGGGACAGGGGCAGCTGTTTTTT. It specifies CASSLGGQGQLFF. The whole variable domain, filled in from reference TRBV7-8 and TRBJ2-2, reads GAGVSQSPRYKVAKRGQDVALRCDPISGHVSLFWYQQALGQGPEFLTYFQNEAQLDKSGLPSDRFFAERPEGSVSTLKIQRTQQEDSAVYLCASSLGGQGQLFFGEGSRLTVL.

This clone has more than one count but fewer than ten. Since a far larger clone is one base different, this is likely a read error. The CDR3 nucleotides read TGTGCCAGCAGCTCCCTTGGAACTAGCGGGGGCTATACCACAGATACGCAGTATTTT. Its protein is CASSSLGTSGGYTTDTQYF. J is TRBJ2-3 and V is TRBV4-2; 11 bases map to TRBD2. Germline V gives CDR1 LGHNA, CDR2 YNFKEQ. V was pared by 5 bases and J by 2 bases, with 15 bases of the junction left unmatched. This CDR3 spans 19 amino acids.

V and J are TRBV21-1 and TRBJ2-7; the DNA was not used to check the table's D call, TRBD1. TRBV21-1 is recorded as a pseudogene. This CDR3 region has 13 residues. The CDR3 sequence is CASGPSKTYEQYF. The CDR3 nucleotides read TGTGCCAGCGGCCCATCGAAGACCTACGAGCAGTACTTC.

This clone has a handful of counts. The chain joins TRBV5-1 to TRBJ2-7; TRBD1 aligns across 10 bases. CDR3 length: 15 residues. V was clipped by 4 bases and J by 3 bases; unmatched bases: 7. Germline values: CDR1 SGHRS, CDR2 YFSETQ. In DNA form, the CDR3 reads TGCGCCAGCAGCCGCGAGGGACAGGGGTACTACGAGCAGTACTTC. The encoded protein is CASSREGQGYYEQYF.

This clone appeared a few times. The gene calls are TRBV2 and TRBJ2-2; a weak D match, TRBD2 (6 bases). V lost 8 bases, J lost 3 bases, and 34 bases lay in between. From germline, CDR1 is SNHLY and CDR2 FYNNEI. The CDR3 is made up of 21 amino acids. The CDR3 protein is CASSRLTKGGRAGWDTGELFF. In DNA, the CDR3 is TGTGCCAGCTCGCGGTTAACGAAGGGCGGGCGGGCGGGATGGGACACCGGGGAGCTGTTTTTT.

V is TRBV14 and J is TRBJ2-7; D is possibly TRBD1 (5 bases). CDR1 and CDR2 (germline): SGHDN, FVKESK. The CDR3 loop spans 15 amino acids. Between the trimmed V and J ends, which lost 6 bases and 2 bases, there was a span of 17 bases. For the CDR3, the DNA is TGTGCCAGCAGTCCAGGGTCATGGCCTACCTACGAGCAGTACTTC. This sequence encodes CASSPGSWPTYEQYF. Full variable domain (outside the CDR3, taken from reference TRBV14 and TRBJ2-7): EAGVTQFPSHSVIEKGQTVTLRCDPISGHDNLYWYRRVMGKEIKFLLHFVKESKQDESGMPNNRFLAERTGGTYSTLKVQPAELEDSGVYFCASSPGSWPTYEQYFGPGTRLTVT.

DNA for the CDR3: TGTGCCAGCAGTTTGGGAGGTGTCTACGAGCAGTACTTC. The encoded protein is CASSLGGVYEQYF. The chain recombines TRBV28 with TRBJ2-7; perhaps TRBD2 as D (6 bases). The CDR3 spans 13 residues. V was pared by 3 bases and J by 3 bases, with 9 bases between. Germline lookup yields CDR1 MDHEN and CDR2 SYDVKM.

The V and J genes are TRBV27 and TRBJ2-7, with TRBD2 matching 8 bases. The CDR3 has 15 residues. J lost 2 bases, V lost 5 bases, and 8 bases had no gene match. The germline V gene has CDR1 MNHEY and CDR2 SMNVEV (reference sequence). The chain's CDR3 is CASSPIAGSTYEQYF. CDR3 bases: TGTGCCAGCAGTCCAATAGCGGGGAGCACCTACGAGCAGTACTTC.

The V call is TRBV29-1, the J call TRBJ2-7, with TRBD1 identical over 9 bases. V was clipped by 7 bases and J by 4 bases; unmatched bases: 5. Germline-derived CDR1 and CDR2 are SQVTM and ANQGSEA. The CDR3 is 12 amino acids. The chain's CDR3 is CSGRTGAYEQYF. In DNA, the CDR3 is TGCAGCGGTAGGACAGGGGCTTACGAGCAGTACTTC.